These 12 T cell receptor beta chains were all obtained from the same sample, sequenced in a study of shared clonotypes between healthy human individuals. The repertoire was sequenced with immunoSEQ multiplex PCR; TCRdb's copy has only in-frame clones and lacks some. The sample includes around 2.3 million clones, about 94% seen only once; the top ten take around 0.13%. Sequences were obtained from naive CD4+ T cells sorted from blood. Subset meaning: CD45RA+ positively selected. All receptors derive from a man younger than 30 in good health.

V usage is TRBV25-1 and J usage is TRBJ1-4, with D perhaps TRBD1 (5 bases). The germline gives CDR1 MGHDK, CDR2 SYGVNS. V was shortened by 0 bases and J by 6 bases, with 11 bases between the two germline ends. The CDR3 has 15 amino acids. The chain's CDR3 is CASSEYPGRDEKLFF. The CDR3 bases are TGTGCCAGCAGTGAATACCCAGGGCGGGATGAAAAACTGTTTTTT.

The chain combines TRBV6-1 with TRBJ1-4, with D possibly being TRBD1 (5 bases). Trimming stripped 8 bases from V and 0 bases from J, with 10 bases between. Germline lookup yields CDR1 MNHNS and CDR2 SASEGT. The CDR3 is made up of 14 amino acids. The CDR3 sequence: CASGAPPTNEKLFF. The CDR3 DNA sequence: TGTGCCAGCGGGGCCCCTCCAACTAATGAAAAACTGTTTTTT.

V usage is TRBV5-1 and J usage is TRBJ1-2; the D is unclear. This CDR3 comprises 16 residues. From germline, CDR1 is SGHRS and CDR2 YFSETQ. Trimming left V 0 bases short and J 0 bases short, with 12 bases between. The CDR3 loop is CASSLEGQSSNYGYTF. The CDR3 DNA follows: TGCGCCAGCAGCTTGGAAGGGCAGAGTTCTAACTATGGCTACACCTTC.

This clone has only one observation. Different DNA sequences within this sample yield the same CDR3. V usage is TRBV5-1 and J usage is TRBJ2-7; D perhaps matches TRBD1 (5 bases). The CDR3 has 14 residues. Germline loops: CDR1 SGHRS, CDR2 YFSETQ. Trimming removed 1 base at V and 2 bases at J, with 10 bases between. CDR3 region: CASSLSGPPYEQYF. CDR3 bases: TGCGCCAGCAGCTTGTCAGGGCCCCCCTACGAGCAGTACTTC.

The genes are TRBV10-3 and TRBJ2-7; 8 nucleotides agree with TRBD1. CDR3 length: 16 residues. Germline lookup yields CDR1 ENHRY and CDR2 SYGVKD. J was trimmed by 4 bases and V by 3 bases; bases with no gene match: 11. CDR3 DNA sequence: TGTGCCATCAGTGACCCCGACAGGGACAGGCGTTACGAGCAGTACTTC. Translating gives CAISDPDRDRRYEQYF.

This clone was seen a single time. V gene TRBV30 combines with J gene TRBJ1-1, with TRBD1 as a possible D gene (5 bases). The germline V gene encodes CDR1 GTSNPN and CDR2 SVGIG (reference sequence). CDR3 length: 14 amino acids. V lost 1 base and J lost 1, with 10 bases in between. The CDR3 reads CAWSGGHQNTEAFF. The CDR3 coding sequence is TGTGCCTGGAGTGGAGGACACCAGAACACTGAAGCTTTCTTT. The full variable domain, completed using reference TRBV30 and TRBJ1-1, is SQTIHQWPATLVQPVGSPLSLECTVEGTSNPNLYWYRQAAGRGLQLLFYSVGIGQISSEVPQNLSASRPQDRQFILSSKKLLLSDSGFYLCAWSGGHQNTEAFFGQGTRLTVV.

A note on this clone: Other nucleotide sequences from this sample produce the same CDR3. The chain uses TRBV20-1 and TRBJ2-7, with D tentatively TRBD2 (6 bases). The V and J ends lost 3 bases and 6 bases respectively, with 9 bases between them. Germline CDR1 reads DFQATT; CDR2 reads SNEGSKA (reference sequence). This CDR3 contains 11 residues. The CDR3 DNA sequence: TGCAGTGCTAGGGGAGGTGGCGAGCAGTACTTC. Translated: CSARGGGEQYF.

A few counts support this clone. The V and J genes are TRBV2 and TRBJ2-7; D remains ambiguous. In germline, CDR1 is SNHLY, CDR2 FYNNEI. The CDR3 is made up of 14 amino acids. V shed 2 bases and J shed 0 bases, with 8 bases lying between them. The CDR3 region has the DNA TGTGCCAGCAGTGAAAGCCAGAGCTCCTACGAGCAGTACTTC. Translation gives CASSESQSSYEQYF.

The J gene is TRBJ2-7, the V gene TRBV6-1, with 9 nucleotides matching TRBD1. CDR1 is MNHNS, CDR2 SASEGT, per germline. CDR3 length equals 17 residues. V shed 1 base and J 0 bases; nucleotides not matched to a gene: 7. The CDR3 bases are TGTGCCAGCAGTGAAGGCGTGGGGGACAGGGTCTCCTACGAGCAGTACTTC. It encodes CASSEGVGDRVSYEQYF.

The rearrangement joins TRBV7-9 to TRBJ2-5; D not certain. Trimming pared 0 bases from V and 13 bases from J, leaving 9 bases between. The CDR3 runs to 11 residues. Germline CDR1 and CDR2: SEHNR and FQNEAQ (reference sequence). The CDR3 region is CASSLALVPYF. The CDR3 DNA is TGTGCCAGCAGCTTAGCCCTTGTCCCGTACTTC.

The chain joins TRBV21-1 to TRBJ1-6; the D call TRBD1 from the table was never checked on the DNA. TRBV21-1 is a documented pseudogene. This CDR3 region has 22 residues. The DNA of the CDR3 is TGTGCCAGCAGCTCAAAATCTCCCTCCGGGACAGGGGGCCAAAAGTATAATTCACCCCTCCACTTT. Its translation: CASSSKSPSGTGGQKYNSPLHF.

The chain recombines TRBV6-1 with TRBJ2-4; no definite D call. Deletions cut 5 bases from V and 0 bases from J, with 8 bases between. CDR3 length equals 14 residues. Germline V gene data show CDR1 as MNHNS and CDR2 as SASEGT. The CDR3 bases are TGTGCCAGCAGTTCCGGAGTAGCCAAAAACATTCAGTACTTC. Translation gives CASSSGVAKNIQYF.